These 22 T cell receptor beta chains originate from one sample sequenced in a study of T cell repertoires in cytomegalovirus infection. TCRdb analysed the reads with MiXCR anew, one entry per CDR3 protein. This table holds 250,000 or so distinct CDR3 sequences, 15% to 20% found once. Sequenced material: CD8+ T cells from PBMCs. These TCRs come from a human donor in good health (CMV status not recorded). Some clones in this sample may be carry-over from other donors' samples.

The chain couples TRBV11-2 to TRBJ1-1; 9 positions agree with TRBD1. After removal of 1 base from V and 10 bases from J, the junction contained 13 bases not matched to a gene. CDR1 and CDR2 from the germline V gene are SGHAT and FQNNGV. The CDR3 runs 16 residues. DNA of the CDR3: TGTGCCAGCAGCTTAGGGGCCGGGGACAGGGCGCATGGAGCTTTCTTT. This encodes CASSLGAGDRAHGAFF. The complete variable domain, with remaining parts taken from reference TRBV11-2 and TRBJ1-1, reads EAGVAQSPRYKIIEKRQSVAFWCNPISGHATLYWYQQILGQGPKLLIQFQNNGVVDDSQLPKDRFSAERLKGVDSTLKIQPAKLEDSAVYLCASSLGAGDRAHGAFFGQGTRLTVV.

This clonotype was observed at least ten times. The CDR3 is CASSLQGVLGYTF. In DNA form, the CDR3 reads TGTGCCAGCAGTTTACAGGGTGTGCTTGGCTACACCTTC. J is TRBJ1-2 and V is TRBV12-3 or TRBV12-4; D might be TRBD1 (5 bases). Between the trimmed V and J ends, which lost 2 bases and 7 bases, there was a span of 11 bases. The CDR3 is 13 residues long.

This clonotype was found many times. V is TRBV7-6 and J is TRBJ1-4; 8 bases are a match to TRBD1. The V and J ends lost 5 bases and 6 bases, in that order; junction bases with no gene match: 8. The CDR3 is 15 amino acids. Germline V gene data show CDR1 as SGHVS and CDR2 as FNYEAQ. The CDR3 DNA is TGTGCCAGCAGCCAGTGGACAGGGACGGATGAAAAACTGTTTTTT. The encoded protein is CASSQWTGTDEKLFF.

This clonotype was counted between two and nine times. This chain joins TRBV28 and TRBJ1-6; a possible D gene is TRBD1 (6 bases). V was shortened by 6 bases and J by 7 bases, with 13 bases between the two germline ends. Germline assignment: CDR1 MDHEN and CDR2 SYDVKM. This CDR3 region has 14 residues. This CDR3 is CASSRDTSNSPLHF. The CDR3 coding sequence is TGTGCCAGCAGCCGGGACACCTCAAATTCACCCCTCCACTTT. Combining the CDR3 with reference TRBV28 and TRBJ1-6 gives the whole variable domain DVKVTQSSRYLVKRTGEKVFLECVQDMDHENMFWYRQDPGLGLRLIYFSYDVKMKEKGDIPEGYSVSREKKERFSLILESASTNQTSMYLCASSRDTSNSPLHFGNGTRLTVT.

The sample holds many counts of this clonotype. This chain connects TRBV12-3 or TRBV12-4 to TRBJ2-1; no definite D call. The CDR3 contains 13 residues. Trimming cost V 0 bases and J 4 bases, with 4 bases left between them. This CDR3 is CASSLAVYNEQFF. CDR3 nucleotides: TGTGCCAGCAGTTTAGCAGTTTACAATGAGCAGTTCTTC.

The chain links TRBV29-1 to TRBJ1-5; no reliable D call. This CDR3 has 14 residues. Germline values: CDR1 SQVTM, CDR2 ANQGSEA. The V end was cut by 4 bases, the J end by 0 bases, with 10 bases between. CDR3 DNA sequence: TGCAGCGTTGTGTGGGCAGATAGCAATCAGCCCCAGCATTTT. It is translated as CSVVWADSNQPQHF.

This clonotype came up a few times. The chain has TRBV15 and TRBJ1-4, with D hard to call. Germline V CDR1 and CDR2: LNHNV, YYDKDF (reference sequence). The CDR3 loop spans 13 amino acids. The V end was cut by 3 bases, the J end by 6 bases, with 8 bases between. Here the CDR3 reads CATSSAGYEKLFF. Here the CDR3 DNA reads TGTGCCACCAGCAGTGCCGGATATGAAAAACTGTTTTTT.

In its sample, this clonotype was seen many times. The chain has TRBV12-3 or TRBV12-4 and TRBJ2-7; D may be TRBD1 (6 bases). Between the trimmed V and J ends, which lost 1 base and 2 bases, there was a span of 12 bases. The CDR3 length is 15 residues. The CDR3 sequence: CASSLEPGAPYEQYF. CDR3 coding DNA: TGTGCCAGCAGTTTAGAGCCAGGGGCCCCCTACGAGCAGTACTTC.

The sample holds many counts of this clonotype. The chain uses TRBV7-6 and TRBJ2-7; D tentatively reads TRBD1 or TRBD2 (7 bases each). Germline V gene data show CDR1 as SGHVS and CDR2 as FNYEAQ. The CDR3 has 16 amino acids. The ends were cut back, 4 bases at V and 2 bases at J, with 18 bases in the middle. CDR3 sequence (DNA): TGTGCCAGCAGCTACGCAGGGGGGGCCCTCACCTACGAGCAGTACTTC. Translation: CASSYAGGALTYEQYF.

The gene calls are TRBV12-3 or TRBV12-4 and TRBJ2-7; the D is unclear. Trimming shortened V by 6 bases and J by 5 bases, and 11 bases separated the two germline ends. The CDR3 totals 12 residues. The CDR3 DNA reads as TGTGCCAGCAGCCCTGCTTGGAACGAGCAGTACTTC. This translates into CASSPAWNEQYF.

This chain connects TRBV2 to TRBJ2-1; possibly TRBD1 or TRBD2 for D (5 bases each). CDR3 size: 12 residues. V was shortened by 8 bases and J by 5 bases, with 10 bases between the two germline ends. In germline, CDR1 is SNHLY, CDR2 FYNNEI. Here the CDR3 DNA reads TGTGCCAGCCCCTGGGGGAACAATGAGCAGTTCTTC. Protein: CASPWGNNEQFF. Full variable domain (outside the CDR3, taken from reference TRBV2 and TRBJ2-1): EPEVTQTPSHQVTQMGQEVILRCVPISNHLYFYWYRQILGQKVEFLVSFYNNEISEKSEIFDDQFSVERPDGSNFTLKIRSTKLEDSAMYFCASPWGNNEQFFGPGTRLTVL.

This clonotype was seen many times. V gene TRBV7-2 combines with J gene TRBJ2-7, with D perhaps matching TRBD1 (5 bases). The germline V and J ends were trimmed by 2 bases and 4 bases, with 12 bases remaining between them. The CDR3 contains 14 residues. Germline CDR1 SGHTA, CDR2 FQGNSA. CDR3 region: CASSLQTVAYEQYF. The CDR3, as DNA: TGTGCCAGCAGCTTACAGACAGTAGCATACGAGCAGTACTTC.

This clonotype was seen ten or more times. The chain employs TRBV6-1 and TRBJ2-7, with TRBD1 matching over 7 bases. V was pared by 5 bases and J by 4 bases, with 14 bases of the junction left unmatched. CDR1 and CDR2 from the germline V gene are MNHNS and SASEGT. The length of the CDR3 is 16 residues. CDR3 loop: CASSPTPDRPSYEQYF. The CDR3 DNA reads as TGTGCCAGCAGTCCTACTCCGGACAGGCCTTCGTACGAGCAGTACTTC.

CDR3 in DNA: TGTGCCAGCGAAGTAGGGGGTAACACTGAAGCTTTCTTT. Translated: CASEVGGNTEAFF. V usage is TRBV28 and J usage is TRBJ1-1; a possible D gene is TRBD1 (6 bases). V was clipped by 8 bases and J by 2 bases, with 12 bases between them. Germline assignment: CDR1 MDHEN and CDR2 SYDVKM. The CDR3 covers 13 residues.

Regarding this clonotype: Without the conserved terminal phenylalanine or tryptophan, this CDR3 likely stems from a read error. The chain uses TRBV15 and TRBJ2-6, with 10 bases identical to TRBD1. The germline gives CDR1 LNHNV, CDR2 YYDKDF (reference sequence). The ends lost 0 bases at V and 0 bases at J; junction bases unmatched: 5. The CDR3 consists of 19 residues. DNA of the CDR3: TGTGCCACCAGCAGAGATGTCGGGACAGGGGCCTCTGGGGCCAACGTCCTGACTATC. This sequence encodes CATSRDVGTGASGANVLTI.

The V call is TRBV27, the J call TRBJ2-3; D not resolved. The CDR3 is 12 residues long. V lost 4 bases and J lost 5, with 7 bases in between. Per germline, CDR1 MNHEY and CDR2 SMNVEV (reference sequence). Here the CDR3 reads CASSSYRDTQYF. CDR3 bases: TGTGCCAGCAGTTCCTATAGAGATACGCAGTATTTT.

This clonotype showed up many times. This chain uses TRBV29-1 with TRBJ1-5; 8 nucleotides line up with TRBD1. The CDR3 length is 18 residues. With V trimmed by 7 bases and J by 3 bases, 20 bases remained unmatched. Germline CDR1 and CDR2: SQVTM and ANQGSEA. The CDR3 DNA sequence: TGCAGCGCTTCCATAGGACAGGGCGCAGTGGGAATCAATCAGCCCCAGCATTTT. Amino acid sequence: CSASIGQGAVGINQPQHF.

Written as DNA, the CDR3 is TGTGCCAGCAGTTTTCCACAGACTAGAATCGTGGGGTCGACCATTTACAATGAGCAGTTCTTC. Protein sequence: CASSFPQTRIVGSTIYNEQFF. The chain couples TRBV28 to TRBJ2-1, with D possibly TRBD2 on 6 matching bases. Between the trimmed V and J ends, which lost 3 bases and 4 bases, there was a span of 31 bases. This CDR3 region has 21 residues. CDR1 and CDR2 (germline): MDHEN, SYDVKM.

This chain links TRBV4-3 with TRBJ2-7; D might be TRBD1 (7 bases). V lost 0 bases to trimming and J lost 5 bases, with 17 bases between them. This CDR3 comprises 16 residues. The germline V gene has CDR1 LGHNA and CDR2 YSLEER. DNA of the CDR3: TGCGCCAGCAGCCAAGATGGAGACAGGGAGGTCGACGAGCAGTACTTC. Amino acid sequence: CASSQDGDREVDEQYF.

The sample holds many counts of this clonotype. The rearrangement joins TRBV20-1 to TRBJ2-3, with TRBD1 matching 12 bases. Germline loops: CDR1 DFQATT, CDR2 SNEGSKA (reference sequence). Trimming removed 5 bases from V and 7 bases from J; junction bases left unmatched: 10. There are 15 residues in the CDR3. The CDR3 bases are TGCAGTGCTGGACGACCGGGACAGGGGGCGAATACGCAGTATTTT. Its protein product is CSAGRPGQGANTQYF.

The CDR3: CASSYSGQGRSEQYF. CDR3 nucleotide sequence: TGTGCCAGCAGTTACTCCGGACAGGGGAGGAGCGAGCAGTACTTC. The chain employs TRBV6-5 and TRBJ2-7; 9 positions match TRBD1. This CDR3 is built from 15 residues. Germline CDR1 MNHEY, CDR2 SVGAGI. With 0 bases clipped from V and 6 bases from J, the junction kept 6 bases outside the gene matches.

The chain has TRBV29-1 and TRBJ2-2, with D tentatively TRBD1 (5 bases). The CDR3 sequence is 11 residues long. Germline V gene sequence: CDR1 SQVTM, CDR2 ANQGSEA. The germline V and J ends were trimmed by 3 bases and 9 bases, with 8 bases remaining between them. The CDR3 DNA reads TGCAGCGTTGAGTCAGGGTGGGAGCTGTTTTTT. It is translated as CSVESGWELFF.